These T cell receptor beta chains were read from a single sample in a study of cytomegalovirus exposure and HLA in healthy donors. The protocol was immunoSEQ multiplex PCR, while the TCRdb copy is restricted to in-frame clones and leaves out a portion. The sample consists of 110,000 or so clones, 82% of them appearing once. Material for sequencing was PBMCs. The receptors originated from a woman under 30 in good health and CMV-seronegative. Both conserved end residues are part of each CDR3. Each record gives: D gene, V gene, J gene, clone size, CDR3 protein, CDR3 DNA. A D gene is named only where the DNA matches it firmly. Only part of the rows carry a size: once, few, many, or a class if the clone is expanded.

NA	TRBV5-1	TRBJ2-7	NA	CASSLGGSAYEQYF	TGCGCCAGCAGCTTGGGGGGTAGCGCGTACGAGCAGTACTTC
TRBD1	TRBV7-2	TRBJ1-5	NA	CASSPRGQAGQPQHF	TGTGCCAGCAGCCCCCGAGGACAGGCCGGTCAGCCCCAGCATTTT
TRBD1	TRBV6-1	TRBJ1-4	NA	CASSGGQEYEKLFF	TGTGCCAGCAGCGGGGGACAGGAGTATGAAAAACTGTTTTTT
NA	TRBV27	TRBJ1-2	once	CASRSEGMGYNGYTF	TGTGCCAGCAGGAGCGAGGGAATGGGTTATAATGGCTACACCTTC
NA	TRBV19	TRBJ2-4	NA	CASSIRPDIQYF	TGTGCCAGTAGTATCAGGCCAGACATTCAGTACTTC
TRBD1	TRBV13	TRBJ1-2	NA	CASSQWTGAYGYTF	TGTGCCAGCAGCCAGTGGACAGGGGCCTATGGCTACACCTTC
NA	TRBV6-1	TRBJ1-5	NA	CASQRYYSNQPQHF	TGTGCCAGCCAGCGTTATTATAGCAATCAGCCCCAGCATTTT
TRBD2	TRBV27	TRBJ2-4	NA	CASSRTSGLQYF	TGTGCCAGCAGCCGGACTAGCGGGCTCCAGTACTTC
TRBD2	TRBV10-3	TRBJ2-2	once	CATRTSGSSGELFF	TGTGCCACCCGGACTAGCGGGAGTTCCGGGGAGCTGTTTTTT
NA	TRBV5-5	TRBJ1-3	NA	CASTHTPGSGNTIYF	TGTGCCAGCACCCACACTCCAGGGTCGGGAAACACCATATATTTT
NA	TRBV11-3	TRBJ2-2	NA	CASSLGGTGELFF	TGTGCCAGCAGCCTAGGCGGGACCGGGGAGCTGTTTTTT
TRBD1	TRBV18	TRBJ1-2	NA	CASSPRPRTGGDYGYTF	TGTGCCAGCTCACCACGCCCTCGGACAGGGGGGGACTATGGCTACACCTTC
NA	TRBV27	TRBJ1-5	NA	CASSLRRGNQPQHF	TGTGCCAGCAGTTTAAGACGGGGGAATCAGCCCCAGCATTTT
NA	TRBV29-1	TRBJ1-2	NA	CSARRGTSNYGYTF	TGCAGCGCCAGAAGGGGGACGTCTAACTATGGCTACACCTTC
NA	TRBV5-1	TRBJ2-7	few	CASSSTSYEQYF	TGCGCCAGCAGCTCTACCTCCTACGAGCAGTACTTC
NA	TRBV30	TRBJ1-2	NA	CAWVQGYSGYTF	TGTGCCTGGGTTCAGGGATATAGTGGCTACACCTTC
TRBD1	TRBV11-3	TRBJ1-2	NA	CASSSRGLGYGYTF	TGTGCCAGCAGCTCCAGGGGGCTAGGCTATGGCTACACCTTC
NA	TRBV6-4	TRBJ1-2	NA	CASSDSGAANYGYTF	TGTGCCAGCAGTGACTCTGGGGCGGCTAACTATGGCTACACCTTC
NA	TRBV7-9	TRBJ1-4	NA	CASSFGQGKLFF	TGTGCCAGCAGCTTCGGGCAGGGAAAACTGTTTTTT
NA	TRBV27	TRBJ1-2	few	CASSGQDSNYGYTF	TGTGCCAGCAGTGGTCAGGACAGCAACTATGGCTACACCTTC
TRBD2	TRBV4-2	TRBJ2-7	few	CASSQDGLAEITYEQYF	TGTGCCAGCAGCCAAGATGGGCTAGCGGAGATCACCTACGAGCAGTACTTC
TRBD1	TRBV27	TRBJ2-1	NA	CASSPQGSNEQFF	TGTGCCAGCAGTCCACAGGGGAGCAATGAGCAGTTCTTC
NA	TRBV30	TRBJ1-6	few	CAWSIRGSNSPLHF	TGTGCCTGGAGTATTAGGGGCAGCAATTCACCCCTCCACTTT
NA	TRBV28	TRBJ1-5	NA	CASSLWPDLQHF	TGTGCCAGCAGTTTATGGCCGGACTTGCAGCATTTT
NA	TRBV7-9	TRBJ1-5	NA	CASSLSGNNQPQHF	TGTGCCAGCAGCTTATCAGGTAACAATCAGCCCCAGCATTTT
TRBD1	TRBV5-1	TRBJ1-1	NA	CASSITGVKDTEAFF	TGCGCCAGCAGCATTACAGGGGTGAAGGACACTGAAGCTTTCTTT
NA	TRBV5-1	TRBJ1-5	NA	CASSPAVNSNQPQHF	TGCGCCAGCAGTCCGGCGGTGAACAGCAATCAGCCCCAGCATTTT
TRBD1	TRBV7-2	TRBJ1-6	many	CASTRQGSSTNSPLHF	TGTGCCAGCACGAGACAGGGATCGTCCACGAATTCACCCCTCCACTTT
TRBD1	TRBV7-9	TRBJ1-2	NA	CASSLSGQAKNYGYTF	TGTGCCAGCAGCTTGTCGGGACAGGCGAAAAACTATGGCTACACCTTC
NA	TRBV7-2	TRBJ2-1	NA	CASSLSVQGGNNEQFF	TGTGCCAGCAGCTTATCCGTCCAGGGAGGCAACAATGAGCAGTTCTTC
TRBD2	TRBV4-1	TRBJ2-3	NA	CASSRAGGVGTDTQYF	TGCGCCAGCAGCCGGGCCGGGGGGGTCGGGACAGATACGCAGTATTTT
NA	TRBV4-3	TRBJ2-6	few	CASSQRPTGSGANVLTF	TGCGCCAGCAGCCAACGACCGACGGGCTCTGGGGCCAACGTCCTGACTTTC
NA	TRBV4-3	TRBJ1-6	NA	CASSQDLRRESPLHF	TGCGCCAGCAGCCAAGATCTGCGCAGGGAATCACCCCTCCACTTT
NA	TRBV7-9	TRBJ1-5	NA	CASSLAGVNQPQHF	TGTGCCAGCAGCTTAGCAGGGGTCAATCAGCCCCAGCATTTT
NA	TRBV2	TRBJ1-1	NA	CASGTGPGAEAFF	TGTGCCAGCGGAACCGGGCCCGGGGCTGAAGCTTTCTTT
NA	TRBV5-1	TRBJ1-1	few	CASSTTPQNTEAFF	TGCGCCAGCAGCACGACACCACAGAACACTGAAGCTTTCTTT
NA	TRBV19	TRBJ1-1	NA	CASTIGGGRRAFF	TGTGCCAGTACCATTGGGGGGGGCCGGCGGGCTTTCTTT
TRBD2	TRBV4-2	TRBJ2-2	NA	CASSPGLADSTGELFF	TGTGCCAGCAGCCCTGGACTAGCGGACAGCACCGGGGAGCTGTTTTTT
TRBD2	TRBV7-2	TRBJ2-5	NA	CASSSLAGVQETQYF	TGTGCCAGCAGCTCGTTAGCGGGAGTCCAAGAGACCCAGTACTTC
NA	TRBV14	TRBJ1-1	NA	CASSLGGWNTEAFF	TGTGCCAGCAGCCTAGGAGGATGGAACACTGAAGCTTTCTTT
NA	TRBV9	TRBJ2-6	NA	CASTPPGTDSILEGSGANVLTF	TGTGCCAGCACCCCCCCAGGGACAGACTCAATCCTGGAGGGGTCTGGGGCCAACGTCCTGACTTTC
NA	TRBV6-5	TRBJ2-2	NA	CASSYHPSGEDGELFF	TGTGCCAGCAGTTACCACCCCTCCGGGGAGGACGGGGAGCTGTTTTTT
NA	TRBV7-8	TRBJ1-1	NA	CASNPWDTKNTEAFF	TGTGCCAGCAACCCCTGGGACACCAAGAACACTGAAGCTTTCTTT
TRBD2	TRBV19	TRBJ2-7	NA	CASSFEREVGEQYF	TGTGCCAGTAGTTTCGAGCGGGAGGTGGGCGAGCAGTACTTC
NA	TRBV5-6	TRBJ1-3	few	CASSFLPKGADTIYF	TGTGCCAGCAGCTTCTTACCAAAGGGAGCGGACACCATATATTTT
TRBD1	TRBV4-2	TRBJ1-2	NA	CASSQALTGGYGYTF	TGTGCCAGCAGCCAAGCCCTGACAGGGGGGTATGGCTACACCTTC